The 32 T cell receptor beta chains given below trace back to one sample, sequenced in a study of OX40 agonist ivuxolimab in advanced cancers. Library construction relied on the immunoSEQ multiplex PCR assay. In its TCRdb copy, this immuneACCESS table keeps in-frame sequences only and misses some clones. Where compared with another copy, unresolved V genes explain less than half of these, and the others have no known cause. This sample gives 40,000 to 50,000 clones in total; roughly 90% of them show up just once. The ten largest clones represent roughly 0.53% of the sample. This sample comprised CD4+ or CD8+ T cells sorted from blood, obtained in a trial of the OX40 agonist ivuxolimab. These receptors came from an adult with an advanced solid tumor such as melanoma, head and neck, liver or kidney cancer.

The chain carries TRBV6-5 and TRBJ1-5, with D maybe TRBD1 (5 bases). This CDR3 contains 15 residues. Per germline, CDR1 MNHEY and CDR2 SVGAGI. V was shortened by 2 bases and J by 0 bases, with 8 bases between the two germline ends. The DNA of the CDR3 is TGTGCCAGCAGTTACAGGGGACCTAGCAATCAGCCCCAGCATTTT. This sequence encodes CASSYRGPSNQPQHF.

The chain employs TRBV19 and TRBJ2-2, with D maybe TRBD1 (6 bases). Germline CDR1 LNHDA, CDR2 SQIVND (reference sequence). V was cut by 7 bases and J by 3 bases, with 18 bases left in between. CDR3 length: 16 amino acids. This CDR3 is CASISYQDRHTGELFF. The CDR3, as DNA: TGTGCCAGTATTTCATACCAGGACAGACACACCGGGGAGCTGTTTTTT.

For this clone: At one of its ends the junction is not consistent with the germline gene, which may arise from a read error. The chain is built from TRBV7-7 and TRBJ2-5; 11 positions match TRBD1. Germline-derived CDR1 and CDR2 are SSHAT and FNYEAQ (reference sequence). The CDR3 sequence is 14 residues long. CDR3 loop: CASSFGTGGETQYF. CDR3 bases: TGTGCTAGCAGCTTTGGGACAGGGGGAGAGACCCAGTACTTC.

The chain carries TRBV5-4 and TRBJ2-3; 9 bases align to TRBD2. The V segment lost 2 bases and the J segment 1 base; nucleotides outside the gene matches: 2. Germline CDR1 is SGHNT and CDR2 is YYREEE (reference sequence). The length of the CDR3 is 15 residues. For the CDR3, the DNA is TGTGCCAGCAGCTTCCAGCGGGGGGGCACAGATACGCAGTATTTT. Translation: CASSFQRGGTDTQYF.

This clone occurred once. The chain links TRBV10-3 to TRBJ2-7; 10 nucleotides line up with TRBD1. This CDR3 spans 14 amino acids. Germline V gene sequence: CDR1 ENHRY, CDR2 SYGVKD. V shed 6 bases and J 2 bases; nucleotides not matched to a gene: 4. CDR3 bases: TGTGCCATCAGATTCGGGACAGGGGCCTACGAGCAGTACTTC. This encodes CAIRFGTGAYEQYF.

This chain uses TRBV6-1 with TRBJ2-7; D unresolved. In germline, CDR1 is MNHNS, CDR2 SASEGT. The CDR3 is made up of 11 amino acids. The ends were cut back, 6 bases at V and 1 base at J, with 4 bases in the middle. In nucleotides, the CDR3 is TGTGCCAGCAGAGAGTCCTACGAGCAGTACTTC. This gives the protein CASRESYEQYF.

The rearrangement links TRBV25-1 to TRBJ2-3; 7 nucleotides align to TRBD2. The CDR3 has 13 amino acids. Losses at the gene ends were 7 bases for V and 3 bases for J; bases not matched to a gene: 4. Germline CDR1 and CDR2: MGHDK and SYGVNS. Here the CDR3 DNA reads TGTGCCAGCAACGGGGGGATAACAGATACGCAGTATTTT. It translates to CASNGGITDTQYF.

The CDR3 DNA reads TGTGCCAGCAGCTTGTTGGCGGGGGGGCCTCGGACCGGGGAGCTGTTTTTT. Amino acid sequence: CASSLLAGGPRTGELFF. The V gene is TRBV5-6, the J gene TRBJ2-2; 9 bases fit TRBD2. The CDR3 covers 17 residues. Germline CDR1 SGHDT, CDR2 YYEEEE. With V trimmed by 1 base and J by 5 bases, 9 bases remained unmatched.

This chain uses TRBV6-5 with TRBJ1-1; maybe TRBD1 (5 bases). Germline V gives CDR1 MNHEY, CDR2 SVGAGI. The CDR3 has 16 amino acids. Trimming took 2 bases from V and 4 from J, leaving 17 bases between them. The CDR3 DNA reads as TGTGCCAGCAGTTACGCACGGGCGGGTGGGGGCACTGAAGCTTTCTTT. Translation: CASSYARAGGGTEAFF.

V is TRBV29-1 and J is TRBJ1-2; 7 bases match TRBD1. V shed 7 bases and J 1 base; nucleotides not matched to a gene: 9. CDR1 SQVTM and CDR2 ANQGSEA come from the germline V gene. The CDR3 loop spans 14 amino acids. The CDR3 DNA reads TGCAGCGCTTCGGGACAGTTCTTTAACTATGGCTACACCTTC. As protein: CSASGQFFNYGYTF.

The V call is TRBV19, the J call TRBJ2-3; 7 bases agree with TRBD2. The CDR3 sequence is 16 residues long. Trimming cost V 4 bases and J 0 bases; bases outside gene matches: 7. CDR1 and CDR2 from the germline V gene are LNHDA and SQIVND (reference sequence). The CDR3 spells CASSNSRGDSTDTQYF. CDR3 DNA sequence: TGTGCCAGTAGTAATAGTCGGGGGGACAGCACAGATACGCAGTATTTT.

The chain couples TRBV4-2 to TRBJ2-7, with 13 positions matching TRBD2. Germline V CDR1 and CDR2: LGHNA, YNFKEQ. The CDR3 loop spans 15 amino acids. J lost 3 bases, V lost 4 bases, and 3 bases had no gene match. CDR3 amino acids: CASSPLAGGRYEQYF. CDR3 in DNA: TGTGCCAGCAGCCCACTAGCGGGGGGGCGCTACGAGCAGTACTTC.

The V call is TRBV6-5, the J call TRBJ2-5, with D perhaps TRBD1 (5 bases). Trimming removed 6 bases at V and 9 bases at J, with 20 bases between. The germline V gene encodes CDR1 MNHEY and CDR2 SVGAGI. The CDR3 sequence is 14 residues long. The CDR3 bases are TGTGCCAGCAGCCCCGGACGTTCCCAAGGGGCCCAGTACTTC. Its protein product is CASSPGRSQGAQYF.

This chain joins TRBV25-1 and TRBJ1-6, with a weak D call TRBD1 (6 bases). V was shortened by 2 bases and J by 0 bases, with 11 bases between the two germline ends. Germline CDR1 and CDR2: MGHDK and SYGVNS. The CDR3 sequence is 17 residues long. The CDR3 spells CASSERQGSSYNSPLHF. The CDR3 nucleotides are TGTGCCAGCAGTGAACGGCAGGGGAGCTCCTATAATTCACCCCTCCACTTT.

The rearrangement links TRBV2 to TRBJ1-3; D gene unclear. CDR3 length: 13 amino acids. Germline-derived CDR1 and CDR2 are SNHLY and FYNNEI. Deletions cut 6 bases from V and 0 bases from J, with 6 bases between. The CDR3 DNA reads as TGTGCCAGCAGCAGCCTCTCTGGAAACACCATATATTTT. Translating gives CASSSLSGNTIYF.

This clone was detected once. The rearrangement joins TRBV5-1 to TRBJ2-2; no firm D call. Trimming took off 0 bases at V and 1 base at J, with 7 bases between the two ends. Germline CDR1 is SGHRS and CDR2 is YFSETQ. The CDR3 length is 15 residues. CDR3 region: CASSLVSGNTGELFF. The CDR3 region has the DNA TGCGCCAGCAGCTTGGTGTCAGGGAACACCGGGGAGCTGTTTTTT.

This rearrangement joins TRBV6-5 to TRBJ2-3; 10 bases match TRBD1. Germline CDR1 reads MNHEY; CDR2 reads SVGAGI. The CDR3 is 13 amino acids. J gave up 5 bases and V 5 bases, and 1 base lay outside the gene matches. CDR3 sequence: CASSRTGGDTQYF. The CDR3 DNA reads as TGTGCCAGCAGTCGGACAGGGGGAGATACGCAGTATTTT.

This clone was picked up a small number of times. The V and J genes are TRBV19 and TRBJ1-1; D gene uncertain. The CDR3 is 13 amino acids. Trimming pared 8 bases from V and 1 base from J, leaving 11 bases between. Looked up from germline, CDR1 is LNHDA and CDR2 is SQIVND (reference sequence). DNA for the CDR3: TGTGCCAGTCAGGATCGGCCGAACACTGAAGCTTTCTTT. Protein sequence: CASQDRPNTEAFF.

The chain couples TRBV5-1 to TRBJ2-1; D ambiguous. The CDR3 contains 12 residues. The germline V and J ends were trimmed by 1 base and 7 bases, with 6 bases remaining between them. Germline V CDR1 and CDR2: SGHRS, YFSETQ. This chain's CDR3 is CASSLYLNEQFF. The CDR3 nucleotides read TGCGCCAGCAGCTTGTATCTAAATGAGCAGTTCTTC. The full variable domain, rest sourced from reference TRBV5-1 and TRBJ2-1, is KAGVTQTPRYLIKTRGQQVTLSCSPISGHRSVSWYQQTPGQGLQFLFEYFSETQRNKGNFPGRFSGRQFSNSRSEMNVSTLELGDSALYLCASSLYLNEQFFGPGTRLTVL.

The genes are TRBV7-2 and TRBJ2-3; D is unclear. The CDR3 has 11 amino acids. V was shortened by 5 bases and J by 6 bases, with 6 bases between the two germline ends. Germline CDR1 SGHTA, CDR2 FQGNSA. CDR3 loop: CASSAGDTQYF. The CDR3 DNA follows: TGTGCCAGCAGCGCTGGGGATACGCAGTATTTT.

V and J are TRBV5-8 and TRBJ2-7; 12 nucleotides match TRBD2. V trimming: 5 bases; J trimming: 3 bases; junction bases outside the gene matches: 9. Germline CDR1 is SGHTS and CDR2 is YDEGEE. The CDR3 is made up of 16 amino acids. The CDR3 region has the DNA TGTGCCAGCAGTCTTAGGACTAGCGGGGTCTTCTACGAGCAGTACTTC. Amino acid sequence: CASSLRTSGVFYEQYF.

J is TRBJ2-3 and V is TRBV2; TRBD1 matches at 8 bases. Germline CDR1 reads SNHLY; CDR2 reads FYNNEI. CDR3 length equals 12 residues. V lost 7 bases and J lost 5; bases outside the gene matches: 2. This CDR3 reads CASNDRGDTQYF. The CDR3 DNA follows: TGTGCCAGCAACGACAGGGGAGATACGCAGTATTTT. The full variable domain, completed using reference TRBV2 and TRBJ2-3, is EPEVTQTPSHQVTQMGQEVILRCVPISNHLYFYWYRQILGQKVEFLVSFYNNEISEKSEIFDDQFSVERPDGSNFTLKIRSTKLEDSAMYFCASNDRGDTQYFGPGTRLTVL.

This clone was seen a single time. This rearrangement joins TRBV10-3 to TRBJ2-5; 8 nucleotides agree with TRBD2. The trim removed 3 bases at V and 5 bases at J, leaving 8 bases unmatched. The CDR3 length is 15 residues. Germline assignment: CDR1 ENHRY and CDR2 SYGVKD. The CDR3 sequence is CAISDGIAGRETQYF. CDR3 in DNA: TGTGCCATCAGTGACGGGATAGCGGGGAGGGAGACCCAGTACTTC.

The chain couples TRBV18 to TRBJ2-2; the D gene is possibly TRBD2 (6 bases). In germline, CDR1 is KGHSH, CDR2 LQKENI. This CDR3 is built from 13 residues. Trimming took off 2 bases at V and 9 bases at J, with 10 bases between the two ends. DNA for the CDR3: TGTGCCAGCTCACCAGCGGGGAACAGGGAGCTGTTTTTT. Its protein product is CASSPAGNRELFF.

The gene calls are TRBV10-1 and TRBJ1-5; D not certain. Germline CDR1 reads WNHNN; CDR2 reads SYGVQD (reference sequence). The CDR3 is 13 amino acids. V was cut by 1 base and J by 9 bases, with 10 bases left in between. The CDR3 region is CASSEWGGRPQHF. CDR3 DNA: TGCGCCAGCAGTGAGTGGGGAGGTCGGCCCCAGCATTTT.

V and J are TRBV20-1 and TRBJ1-2, with a weak D call TRBD1 (6 bases). V was trimmed by 4 bases and J by 10 bases, leaving 13 bases between them. The CDR3 totals 11 residues. Germline V gene sequence: CDR1 DFQATT, CDR2 SNEGSKA (reference sequence). CDR3 residues: CSATTGVFYTF. For the CDR3, the DNA is TGCAGTGCTACGACAGGAGTCTTCTACACCTTC.

V is TRBV11-2 and J is TRBJ2-5; perhaps D is TRBD1 or TRBD2 (6 bases each). Per the germline V gene, CDR1 is SGHAT and CDR2 is FQNNGV. The CDR3 sequence is 15 residues long. Trimming stripped 5 bases from V and 5 bases from J, with 18 bases between. CDR3 sequence reads: CASSILWGAGETQYF. The CDR3, as DNA: TGTGCCAGCAGCATATTATGGGGGGCCGGGGAGACCCAGTACTTC.

The chain links TRBV4-2 to TRBJ2-1; 7 bases line up with TRBD2. The junction had 3 bases not matched to a gene; V was cut back by 1 base and J by 3 bases. The CDR3 runs to 15 residues. CDR1 and CDR2 (germline): LGHNA, YNFKEQ. The CDR3 bases are TGTGCCAGCAGCCAAGGGACTAGTAACTACAATGAGCAGTTCTTC. Amino acids: CASSQGTSNYNEQFF.

The chain joins TRBV29-1 to TRBJ1-5; TRBD1 is a possible D gene (6 bases). CDR1 and CDR2 from the germline V gene are SQVTM and ANQGSEA. V lost 6 bases and J 0 bases, leaving 12 bases between the germline ends. The CDR3 covers 14 residues. As DNA, the CDR3 is TGCAGCGTCGTCACAGGGTATAGCAATCAGCCCCAGCATTTT. It is translated as CSVVTGYSNQPQHF. The whole variable domain, filled in from reference TRBV29-1 and TRBJ1-5, reads SAVISQKPSRDICQRGTSLTIQCQVDSQVTMMFWYRQQPGQSLTLIATANQGSEATYESGFVIDKFPISRPNLTFSTLTVSNMSPEDSSIYLCSVVTGYSNQPQHFGDGTRLSIL.

The rearrangement uses TRBV7-2 and TRBJ2-7; 10 bases are shared with TRBD1. Trimming cost V 3 bases and J 5 bases; bases outside gene matches: 4. CDR1 and CDR2 (germline): SGHTA, FQGNSA. This CDR3 is built from 14 residues. The CDR3 DNA reads as TGTGCCAGCAGCTTGACAGGGGGCAGGGACGAGCAGTACTTC. Encoded protein: CASSLTGGRDEQYF.

The chain carries TRBV20-1 and TRBJ1-1; a possible D gene is TRBD1 (5 bases). This CDR3 region has 11 residues. V lost 7 bases to trimming and J lost 3 bases, with 9 bases between them. Germline loops: CDR1 DFQATT, CDR2 SNEGSKA (reference sequence). The CDR3 loop reads CSVLGDTEAFF. The CDR3 bases are TGCAGTGTCCTAGGGGACACTGAAGCTTTCTTT.

The chain combines TRBV11-2 with TRBJ2-7, with D perhaps TRBD2 (7 bases). V lost 4 bases, J lost 1 base, and 23 bases lay in between. CDR3 length: 18 amino acids. Germline V gene sequence: CDR1 SGHAT, CDR2 FQNNGV. This CDR3 reads CASSSFRAGAYSSYEQYF. As DNA, the CDR3 is TGTGCCAGCAGCTCCTTCAGGGCGGGGGCTTATTCTTCCTACGAGCAGTACTTC.